This passage covers 28 T cell receptor beta chains from one sample sequenced in a study of blood T cell repertoires in COVID-19. TCRdb keeps only in-frame clones here, not all; method: immunoSEQ multiplex PCR. The sample shows some 260,000 clones, roughly 84% of them seen only once. The sequenced material came from peripheral blood. These receptor sequences come from a woman younger than 30 with acute or convalescent COVID-19.

The chain links TRBV6-5 to TRBJ2-1; D remains unclear. V shed 5 bases and J shed 0 bases, with 8 bases lying between them. Germline CDR1 MNHEY, CDR2 SVGAGI. This CDR3 spans 14 amino acids. The CDR3 nucleotides read TGTGCCAGCAGTAAGATAGACTCCTACAATGAGCAGTTCTTC. Its translation: CASSKIDSYNEQFF.

This clone showed up just a few times. The V call is TRBV6-2 or TRBV6-3, the J call TRBJ1-1; D unresolved. Germline V gene data show CDR1 as MNHEY and CDR2 as SVGEGT. The CDR3 has 12 residues. Trimming removed 1 base from V and 7 bases from J, with 7 bases in between. The CDR3 nucleotides read TGTGCCAGCAGTTACTGGGCAGGTGAAGCTTTCTTT. This sequence encodes CASSYWAGEAFF.

The chain carries TRBV19 and TRBJ2-4; TRBD1 agrees at 7 bases. CDR1 is LNHDA and CDR2 is SQIVND in the germline V gene (reference sequence). The CDR3 spans 15 residues. The V and J ends lost 7 bases and 0 bases, in that order; junction bases with no gene match: 6. CDR3 coding DNA: TGTGCCAGTACTATGGGGGACAGAGCCAAAAACATTCAGTACTTC. Amino acid sequence: CASTMGDRAKNIQYF.

The rearrangement joins TRBV7-2 to TRBJ2-1, with 12 bases aligning to TRBD1. V was pared by 5 bases and J by 6 bases, with 2 bases of the junction left unmatched. This CDR3 spans 14 amino acids. Germline lookup yields CDR1 SGHTA and CDR2 FQGNSA. The CDR3 DNA is TGTGCCAGCAGCCGGGACAGGGGGCCCAATGAGCAGTTCTTC. Translation: CASSRDRGPNEQFF.

This clone was observed once. The rearrangement links TRBV5-1 to TRBJ2-1; weak D call: TRBD1 (5 bases). Germline CDR1 SGHRS, CDR2 YFSETQ. Between the trimmed V and J ends, which lost 5 bases and 7 bases, there was a span of 13 bases. The CDR3 covers 13 residues. CDR3 protein: CASSRGIVNEQFF. Written as DNA, the CDR3 is TGCGCCAGCAGTAGGGGAATCGTGAATGAGCAGTTCTTC.

This clone is medium-sized (0.01 to 0.1%) in the sample. The genes are TRBV19 and TRBJ2-4; no clear D. The CDR3 extends over 13 amino acids. CDR1 and CDR2 (germline): LNHDA, SQIVND (reference sequence). V was pared by 6 bases and J by 5 bases, with 11 bases between. CDR3 DNA: TGTGCCAGTAGACTGGGCTCGGAAAACATTCAGTACTTC. Protein product: CASRLGSENIQYF.

In nucleotides, the CDR3 is TGTGCCAGCAGTTTGCCGAGTCGTTTCGGGGGAACCTACAATGAGCAGTTCTTC. Translation gives CASSLPSRFGGTYNEQFF. The genes are TRBV27 and TRBJ2-1; D may be TRBD2 (6 bases). Germline lookup yields CDR1 MNHEY and CDR2 SMNVEV (reference sequence). Trimming removed 3 bases at V and 2 bases at J, with 20 bases between. The CDR3 consists of 18 residues.

The chain carries TRBV5-4 and TRBJ2-1; 9 nucleotides line up with TRBD1. This CDR3 contains 16 residues. V lost 3 bases, J lost 7 bases, and 11 bases stayed unmatched. CDR1 is SGHNT, CDR2 YYREEE, per germline (reference sequence). The CDR3 DNA is TGTGCCAGCAGCTCTACAGGGGGCGCGGGGTGGAATGAGCAGTTCTTC. Encoded protein: CASSSTGGAGWNEQFF. The full variable domain, completed using reference TRBV5-4 and TRBJ2-1, is ETGVTQSPTHLIKTRGQQVTLRCSSQSGHNTVSWYQQALGQGPQFIFQYYREEENGRGNFPPRFSGLQFPNYSSELNVNALELDDSALYLCASSSTGGAGWNEQFFGPGTRLTVL.

On this clone itself: The junction departs from germline at one end; a sequencing error may be responsible. The genes are TRBV9 and TRBJ2-4; TRBD1 aligns across 9 bases. The CDR3 runs to 12 residues. From germline, CDR1 is SGDLS and CDR2 YYNGEE. The CDR3 loop reads CASSVIPGQGAF. Written as DNA, the CDR3 is TGTGCCAGCAGCGTAATCCCGGGACAGGGTGCGTTC.

The chain uses TRBV6-6 and TRBJ2-3; 7 bases line up with TRBD1. With 6 bases clipped from V and 6 bases from J, the junction kept 3 bases outside the gene matches. There are 12 residues in the CDR3. In germline, CDR1 is MNHNY, CDR2 SVGAGI (reference sequence). The CDR3 nucleotides read TGTGCCAGCAGCGTCAGGGGGGATACGCAGTATTTT. Translating gives CASSVRGDTQYF.

The V and J genes are TRBV28 and TRBJ1-2; 8 bases agree with TRBD1. With 5 bases clipped from V and 3 bases from J, the junction kept 5 bases outside the gene matches. Per germline, CDR1 MDHEN and CDR2 SYDVKM. This CDR3 region has 14 residues. The CDR3 region has the DNA TGTGCCAGCAGTCTTACGACAGGGGACTATGGCTACACCTTC. It is translated as CASSLTTGDYGYTF.

The V and J genes are TRBV9 and TRBJ2-7; 7 positions agree with TRBD1. With 3 bases clipped from V and 5 bases from J, the junction kept 11 bases outside the gene matches. The CDR3 is 15 amino acids. Germline V gives CDR1 SGDLS, CDR2 YYNGEE. This chain's CDR3 is CASSARRQGFDEQYF. In DNA, the CDR3 is TGTGCCAGCAGCGCCAGAAGACAGGGATTCGACGAGCAGTACTTC.

The V call is TRBV13, the J call TRBJ1-2, with D possibly being TRBD1 (6 bases). The CDR3 is 13 amino acids. Trimming took 5 bases from V and 6 from J, leaving 13 bases between them. In germline, CDR1 is PRHDT, CDR2 FYEKMQ (reference sequence). CDR3 in amino acids: CASSPGTLNGYTF. The CDR3 DNA reads TGTGCCAGCAGCCCCGGGACACTCAATGGCTACACCTTC.

This chain uses TRBV19 with TRBJ1-6; D may be TRBD1 (6 bases). The V gene lost 1 base and the J gene lost 8 bases, with 9 bases spanning the gap. The CDR3 length is 14 residues. Per germline, CDR1 LNHDA and CDR2 SQIVND (reference sequence). The CDR3 DNA reads TGTGCCAGTAGTATAGGTCAGGGGTATTCACCCCTCCACTTT. It encodes CASSIGQGYSPLHF.

The rearrangement joins TRBV4-1 to TRBJ2-7, with 7 bases that match TRBD1. The CDR3 totals 14 residues. Losses at the gene ends were 0 bases for V and 5 bases for J; bases not matched to a gene: 4. Germline V gene lookup returns CDR1 MGHRA and CDR2 YSYEKL. CDR3 DNA sequence: TGCGCCAGCAGCCAAGAATTCACAGGGGACGAGCAGTACTTC. Translation gives CASSQEFTGDEQYF.

This rearrangement joins TRBV28 to TRBJ1-5, with TRBD1 identical over 7 bases. V was pared by 6 bases and J by 6 bases, with 23 bases of the junction left unmatched. CDR1 and CDR2 (germline): MDHEN, SYDVKM. The CDR3 length is 19 residues. The CDR3 here is CASRESPTGRGQLIQPQHF. In DNA, the CDR3 is TGTGCCAGCAGGGAAAGCCCCACGGGAAGGGGGCAACTAATTCAGCCCCAGCATTTT. Together with reference TRBV28 and TRBJ1-5, the CDR3 gives the full variable domain: DVKVTQSSRYLVKRTGEKVFLECVQDMDHENMFWYRQDPGLGLRLIYFSYDVKMKEKGDIPEGYSVSREKKERFSLILESASTNQTSMYLCASRESPTGRGQLIQPQHFGDGTRLSIL.

The chain is built from TRBV10-3 and TRBJ1-5, with a tentative D call TRBD1 (5 bases). Germline lookup yields CDR1 ENHRY and CDR2 SYGVKD. V dropped 6 bases and J dropped 2 bases, with 11 bases sitting between them. The CDR3 runs 14 residues. CDR3 sequence reads: CAISRQYGNQPQHF. CDR3 bases: TGTGCCATCAGCCGACAGTATGGCAATCAGCCCCAGCATTTT.

The chain is built from TRBV6-5 and TRBJ2-7, with 10 nucleotides matching TRBD1. The CDR3 consists of 14 residues. The germline CDR1 and CDR2 sequences are MNHEY and SVGAGI. The V and J ends lost 6 bases and 2 bases, in that order; junction bases with no gene match: 4. For the CDR3, the DNA is TGTGCCAGCAGGCCAGGGACAGGGGCCTACGAGCAGTACTTC. This codes for CASRPGTGAYEQYF.

V is TRBV5-6 and J is TRBJ1-2; no clear D gene. This CDR3 contains 13 residues. Between the trimmed V and J ends, which lost 2 bases and 3 bases, there was a span of 8 bases. In germline, CDR1 is SGHDT, CDR2 YYEEEE. In DNA, the CDR3 is TGTGCCAGCAGCTTCACGGGTTACTATGGCTACACCTTC. Protein product: CASSFTGYYGYTF.

The chain has TRBV5-6 and TRBJ1-3, with 7 bases lining up with TRBD1. V shed 2 bases and J 0 bases; nucleotides not matched to a gene: 8. This CDR3 contains 17 residues. Germline loops: CDR1 SGHDT, CDR2 YYEEEE. As DNA, the CDR3 is TGTGCCAGCAGCTTAGAGGCGGGACAGAGCTCTGGAAACACCATATATTTT. Translating gives CASSLEAGQSSGNTIYF.

This chain joins TRBV4-1 and TRBJ2-7; D is unresolved. Trimming took off 1 base at V and 2 bases at J, with 6 bases between the two ends. The germline V gene encodes CDR1 MGHRA and CDR2 YSYEKL. The CDR3 sequence is 13 residues long. CDR3 sequence reads: CASSQGRAYEQYF. The CDR3, as DNA: TGCGCCAGCAGCCAAGGCCGAGCCTACGAGCAGTACTTC.

The chain employs TRBV28 and TRBJ2-5, with a possible D match to TRBD1 (7 bases). Between the trimmed V and J ends, which lost 6 bases and 4 bases, there was a span of 12 bases. The CDR3 loop spans 13 amino acids. From germline, CDR1 is MDHEN and CDR2 SYDVKM. Here the CDR3 DNA reads TGTGCCAGCAGGCCCCAGGGGGGAGAGACCCAGTACTTC. Translation: CASRPQGGETQYF.

The J gene is TRBJ2-1, the V gene TRBV5-5, with D maybe TRBD1 (6 bases). Germline CDR1 and CDR2: SGHKS and YYEKEE (reference sequence). V was shortened by 1 base and J by 8 bases, with 16 bases between the two germline ends. The CDR3 length is 15 residues. As DNA, the CDR3 is TGTGCCAGCAGCTTGAAAAGGGGGTTGGTACATGAGCAGTTCTTC. This translates into CASSLKRGLVHEQFF.

This chain's CDR3 is CASSGRGEKLFF. The DNA of the CDR3 is TGTGCCAGTAGTGGCCGGGGTGAAAAACTGTTTTTT. The J gene is TRBJ1-4, the V gene TRBV19; the D is unclear. Germline V CDR1 and CDR2: LNHDA, SQIVND (reference sequence). The V gene lost 5 bases and the J gene lost 7 bases, with 8 bases spanning the gap. CDR3 length equals 12 residues.

Here the CDR3 reads CASSHMGHSGNTIYF. CDR3 nucleotide sequence: TGTGCCAGCAGCCACATGGGCCACTCTGGAAACACCATATATTTT. The chain couples TRBV28 to TRBJ1-3; no clear D gene. The CDR3 contains 15 residues. V lost 6 bases and J lost 0, with 12 bases in between. Germline V CDR1 and CDR2: MDHEN, SYDVKM. Complete variable domain (other parts from reference TRBV28 and TRBJ1-3): DVKVTQSSRYLVKRTGEKVFLECVQDMDHENMFWYRQDPGLGLRLIYFSYDVKMKEKGDIPEGYSVSREKKERFSLILESASTNQTSMYLCASSHMGHSGNTIYFGEGSWLTVV.

The chain carries TRBV21-1 and TRBJ2-1; TRBD1 is taken as the D call from the table, unchecked against the DNA. TRBV21-1 is marked as a pseudogene. The CDR3 covers 13 residues. The CDR3 is CASSRDSRNEQFF. CDR3 DNA sequence: TGTGCCAGCAGCCGAGACAGCCGGAATGAGCAGTTCTTC.

The V and J genes are TRBV5-1 and TRBJ2-3, with D perhaps matching TRBD2 (7 bases). V was clipped by 0 bases and J by 1 base, with 12 bases between them. Per the germline V gene, CDR1 is SGHRS and CDR2 is YFSETQ. The CDR3 runs 16 residues. CDR3 sequence (DNA): TGCGCCAGCAGCTTGGACGGGGGGCGCGGCACAGATACGCAGTATTTT. Translation: CASSLDGGRGTDTQYF. Together with reference TRBV5-1 and TRBJ2-3, the CDR3 gives the full variable domain: KAGVTQTPRYLIKTRGQQVTLSCSPISGHRSVSWYQQTPGQGLQFLFEYFSETQRNKGNFPGRFSGRQFSNSRSEMNVSTLELGDSALYLCASSLDGGRGTDTQYFGPGTRLTVL.

The genes are TRBV30 and TRBJ1-4; the D is unclear. The V end lost 2 bases, the J end lost 7 bases, and 11 bases lay between the germline ends. This CDR3 has 13 residues. Looked up from germline, CDR1 is GTSNPN and CDR2 is SVGIG (reference sequence). The CDR3 region is CAWSPSGGEKLFF. DNA of the CDR3: TGTGCCTGGAGTCCCTCAGGAGGTGAAAAACTGTTTTTT.